This TCR beta chain was retrieved from a study of radiotherapy plus CTLA-4 blockade in lung cancer. V shed 1 base, J shed 5 bases, and the junction held 6 bases outside the gene matches. Looked up from germline, CDR1 is SGDLS and CDR2 is YYNGEE. The CDR3 sequence is 15 residues long. This clone appeared once. Here immunoSEQ multiplex PCR was the method, and the copy in TCRdb shows in-frame clones only, minus some. The sample gives roughly 98,000 clones, more than 75% of which show up once; roughly 3.5% is in the top ten. The clonotype comes from a human donor with non-small cell lung cancer who had a partial response to radiotherapy plus ipilimumab. Source: peripheral blood, taken from a patient treated with radiotherapy plus ipilimumab. The chain is built from TRBV9 and TRBJ2-1; 7 positions match TRBD2. Here the CDR3 reads CASSVIAGSHNEQFF. CDR3 coding DNA: TGTGCCAGCAGCGTAATAGCGGGTTCCCACAATGAGCAGTTCTTC.